The text below deals with one T cell receptor (beta chain). Its cognate antigen is unknown. None of the participants with HIV were treated outside the United States. This sample was taken from a study of long-term antiretroviral therapy in people with HIV. Whole-study results and caveats: Blood draws took place between the mid-2000s and the late 2010s and possibly involved older ART regimens.

A v3.0 immunoSEQ assay was performed at survey level. TCRdb's copy holds only in-frame clones and misses some; the assay was immunoSEQ multiplex PCR. The profile shows around 25,000 clones, around 95% of them singletons. Trimming shortened V by 8 bases and J by 0 bases, and 17 bases separated the two germline ends. Germline-derived CDR1 and CDR2 are SNHLY and FYNNEI. This CDR3 spans 17 amino acids. The sample in question was unsorted PBMCs, obtained about 5 years after starting antiretroviral therapy. The sequence came from a woman between 50 and 59 years old with HIV. The chain links TRBV2 to TRBJ2-6, with D uncertain. This chain's CDR3 is CASPSVFPSSGANVLTF. Here the CDR3 DNA reads TGTGCCAGCCCCTCAGTTTTTCCAAGCTCTGGGGCCAACGTCCTGACTTTC.